Listed here are 6 T cell receptor beta chains from one sample, sequenced in a study of T-cell memory formation after mild COVID-19. Each CDR3 protein is one row after TCRdb ran MiXCR on the 5' RACE reads. The sample records 110,000 to 150,000 distinct CDR3 sequences, less than 25% being singletons. Sample: PBMCs or a T cell subset sorted from them (not recorded which). Every receptor here comes from an adult woman who had mild COVID-19 (a few samples of this study predate the infection). Cell type and time point are not known.

The CDR3 DNA reads as TGTGCCAGCGCTGACCCCCGCGACAGGGAGGGGTACAATGAGCAGTTCTTC. Translating it yields CASADPRDREGYNEQFF. The V and J genes are TRBV9 and TRBJ2-1; D possibly matches TRBD1 or TRBD2 (7 bases each). Between the trimmed V and J ends, which lost 7 bases and 4 bases, there was a span of 24 bases. The CDR3 length is 17 residues. From germline, CDR1 is SGDLS and CDR2 YYNGEE.

The CDR3 region is CASSVDGHLNTIYF. The CDR3 DNA sequence: TGCGCCAGCAGCGTTGACGGCCACTTAAACACCATATATTTT. V is TRBV4-1 and J is TRBJ1-3, with D unclear. The CDR3 covers 14 residues. In germline, CDR1 is MGHRA, CDR2 YSYEKL. V shed 5 bases and J shed 6 bases, with 14 bases lying between them.

The rearrangement links TRBV7-9 to TRBJ1-4; D unclear. V shed 2 bases and J shed 10 bases, with 20 bases lying between them. Germline loops: CDR1 SEHNR, CDR2 FQNEAQ (reference sequence). The CDR3 is 16 residues long. The CDR3 region is CASSLKVGADGGKLFF. The CDR3 nucleotides read TGTGCCAGCAGCTTAAAGGTCGGCGCCGACGGTGGAAAACTGTTTTTT.

This clonotype was counted a few times. The gene calls are TRBV6-5 and TRBJ1-2, with D perhaps TRBD1 (6 bases). CDR3 size: 11 residues. The V end lost 5 bases, the J end lost 7 bases, and 8 bases lay between the germline ends. Germline CDR1 is MNHEY and CDR2 is SVGAGI. CDR3 sequence: CASSTGLGYTF. The CDR3 nucleotides read TGTGCCAGCAGTACAGGGCTTGGCTACACCTTC.

The chain recombines TRBV20-1 with TRBJ2-5; 9 bases fit TRBD2. This CDR3 contains 16 residues. The ends lost 0 bases at V and 2 bases at J; junction bases unmatched: 7. The germline V gene encodes CDR1 DFQATT and CDR2 SNEGSKA (reference sequence). DNA for the CDR3: TGCAGTGCTAGAGATCTGCGGGAGGGCCGTCAAGAGACCCAGTACTTC. This codes for CSARDLREGRQETQYF.

The chain uses TRBV28 and TRBJ2-1, with 9 positions matching TRBD2. Germline trimming cut 3 bases from V and 3 bases from J; bases unmatched to any gene: 12. The CDR3 covers 18 residues. Germline V gene sequence: CDR1 MDHEN, CDR2 SYDVKM. The CDR3 sequence is CASSFIRLAEMGYNEQFF. The CDR3 DNA reads as TGTGCCAGCAGTTTTATTCGACTAGCGGAGATGGGCTACAATGAGCAGTTCTTC.